The TCR beta chain under discussion was sequenced for a study of Graves' ophthalmopathy and Graves' hyperthyroidism. The wider study: Investigators collected peripheral blood at initial diagnosis, before any treatment was given. Study findings and constraints: With approximately 88% sensitivity and 70% to 82% specificity, a 13-signature model separated ophthalmopathy from stable hyperthyroidism. Prediction of ophthalmopathy progression reached around 71% sensitivity and approximately 75% specificity.

It was on clinical symptoms, serum thyroxine, TRAb, thyroid ultrasound and orbital computed tomography that diagnosis relied. The CDR3 spans 11 residues. V was shortened by 3 bases and J by 11 bases, with 10 bases between the two germline ends. As for this clonotype: The antigen remains unidentified.

Transcripts of RNA were the source for amplifying TCR beta CDR3 regions. Investigators did first-round RT-PCR with HTBI primers, then second-round multiplex PCR. TCRdb redid the calling of the multiplex PCR reads with MiXCR, one entry per CDR3 protein. The table shows approximately 160,000 distinct CDR3 sequences, with around two fifths occurring only once. The rearrangement uses TRBV12-3 or TRBV12-4 and TRBJ1-1, with D unclear. The source of this sequence is a man aged 30-40 years with Graves' ophthalmopathy. The sequencing input was peripheral blood. CDR3 in amino acids: CASSFGVKAFF. CDR3 sequence (DNA): TGTGCCAGCAGTTTCGGGGTGAAGGCTTTCTTT.